Listed below are T cell receptor beta chains from one sample, sequenced in a study of cytomegalovirus exposure and HLA in healthy donors. Generated by immunoSEQ multiplex PCR, the TCRdb table keeps only in-frame clones and is missing some. The data contain approximately 100,000 clones, 74% of them singletons. The sequencing sample was made of PBMCs. The receptors come from a man aged 50 to 60 in good health and CMV-seropositive. The CDR3 runs from the conserved cysteine through the conserved F or W. D genes are given only for firm matches. Clone size, where shown, is once, few, many, or a class for clones that have expanded.

d_call,clone_size,j_call,v_call,cdr3_aa,cdr3_nt
NA,NA,TRBJ2-1,TRBV2,CASTPVFGEQFF,TGTGCCAGCACACCGGTGTTCGGTGAGCAGTTCTTC
TRBD2,once,TRBJ2-7,TRBV5-4,CASSTRLADSYEQYF,TGTGCCAGCTCCACCAGACTAGCGGACTCCTACGAGCAGTACTTC
TRBD2,once,TRBJ2-5,TRBV5-1,CASSSGTSGSGETQYF,TGCGCCAGCAGCTCAGGGACTAGCGGGAGTGGAGAGACCCAGTACTTC
TRBD2,NA,TRBJ2-1,TRBV7-7,CASSPFGSGRARDEQFF,TGTGCCAGCAGCCCCTTCGGTAGCGGGAGGGCCAGGGATGAGCAGTTCTTC
NA,NA,TRBJ1-1,TRBV2,CASSPDRLNTEAFF,TGTGCCAGCAGCCCCGACAGGTTAAACACTGAAGCTTTCTTT
NA,NA,TRBJ2-1,TRBV10-3,CAISEFLGADYNEQFF,TGTGCCATCAGTGAGTTTTTGGGGGCAGATTACAATGAGCAGTTCTTC
TRBD1,NA,TRBJ2-4,TRBV2,CASSAGQGNIQYF,TGTGCCAGCAGTGCAGGACAGGGAAACATTCAGTACTTC
TRBD2,NA,TRBJ2-3,TRBV7-2,CASSLGLAGAGDTQYF,TGTGCCAGCAGCTTGGGACTAGCGGGGGCAGGAGATACGCAGTATTTT
NA,few,TRBJ1-5,TRBV19,CASSVTRDQPQHF,TGTGCCAGTAGTGTCACCAGGGATCAGCCCCAGCATTTT
NA,NA,TRBJ2-3,TRBV27,CASSLLRTDTQYF,TGTGCCAGCAGTTTACTCCGCACAGATACGCAGTATTTT
TRBD2,NA,TRBJ2-7,TRBV4-1,CASSQERAKGTTYEQYF,TGCGCCAGCAGCCAAGAAAGGGCGAAGGGGACTACCTACGAGCAGTACTTC
TRBD1,NA,TRBJ1-1,TRBV19,CASSTSSGQGGTEAFF,TGTGCCAGTAGTACATCTTCGGGACAGGGGGGCACTGAAGCTTTCTTT
TRBD2,NA,TRBJ2-7,TRBV5-1,CASSLTSGGISYEQYF,TGCGCCAGCAGCTTAACTAGCGGAGGGATCTCCTACGAGCAGTACTTC
NA,few,TRBJ2-7,TRBV27,CASSLSAGSSSYEQYF,TGTGCCAGCAGTTTATCGGCAGGGTCAAGCTCCTACGAGCAGTACTTC
TRBD1,NA,TRBJ1-1,TRBV19,CASSIARDRANTEAFF,TGTGCCAGTAGTATAGCGAGGGACAGGGCGAACACTGAAGCTTTCTTT
NA,NA,TRBJ2-7,TRBV2,CASSRRRGTGSTEQYF,TGTGCCAGCAGTAGGAGAAGGGGGACGGGATCCACCGAGCAGTACTTC
NA,NA,TRBJ1-3,TRBV9,CASSVDHGNTIYF,TGTGCCAGCAGCGTAGATCATGGAAACACCATATATTTT
NA,NA,TRBJ2-7,TRBV2,CASSPAENEQYF,TGTGCCAGCAGTCCGGCGGAGAATGAGCAGTACTTC
TRBD2,NA,TRBJ2-3,TRBV5-6,CASSRGLITDTQYF,TGTGCCAGCAGCCGGGGACTAATCACAGATACGCAGTATTTT
TRBD1,few,TRBJ2-7,TRBV2,CASKEWAGQETYEQYF,TGTGCCAGCAAGGAGTGGGCCGGACAGGAGACCTACGAGCAGTACTTC
NA,NA,TRBJ2-5,TRBV6-1,CASSETSRSVGTRETQYF,TGTGCCAGCAGTGAAACTTCCCGTTCCGTCGGTACCCGAGAGACCCAGTACTTC
TRBD2,NA,TRBJ2-1,TRBV27,CASIAGTSGVGNEQFF,TGTGCCAGCATCGCCGGGACTAGCGGGGTAGGCAATGAGCAGTTCTTC
TRBD1,NA,TRBJ2-2,TRBV5-1,CASSIQGASDTGELFF,TGCGCCAGCAGCATACAGGGGGCGTCGGACACCGGGGAGCTGTTTTTT
NA,NA,TRBJ1-2,TRBV5-5,CASSAQGHGYTF,TGTGCCAGCAGCGCCCAGGGGCATGGCTACACCTTC